The 21 T cell receptor beta chains listed next were all sequenced from one sample in a study of blood T cell repertoires in COVID-19. The repertoire was sequenced with immunoSEQ multiplex PCR; TCRdb's copy has only in-frame clones and lacks some. This sample yields 200,000 to 250,000 clones, of which roughly 84% are seen a single time; 5% to 6.5% belongs to the top ten. The sequencing sample was made of peripheral blood. Receptors were obtained from a woman aged 55-69 years who had recovered from COVID-19.

Notes on this clone: Other nucleotide sequences from this sample produce the same CDR3. The chain uses TRBV9 and TRBJ2-1, with 7 positions matching TRBD1. After removal of 2 bases from V and 4 bases from J, the junction contained 3 bases not matched to a gene. Germline CDR1 and CDR2: SGDLS and YYNGEE. This CDR3 region has 14 residues. This chain's CDR3 is CASSVGTAYNEQFF. The CDR3 region has the DNA TGTGCCAGCAGCGTTGGGACAGCATACAATGAGCAGTTCTTC.

The V and J genes are TRBV30 and TRBJ2-7; TRBD2 matches 10 bases. Germline V gives CDR1 GTSNPN, CDR2 SVGIG (reference sequence). V gave up 2 bases and J gave up 6 bases; unmatched junction bases: 4. This CDR3 contains 13 residues. CDR3 sequence reads: CAWSSGGAGEQYF. DNA for the CDR3: TGTGCCTGGAGTAGCGGGGGGGCCGGCGAGCAGTACTTC.

The table lists this clone with a count of one. The chain recombines TRBV6-5 with TRBJ1-1; 8 bases match TRBD1. There are 14 residues in the CDR3. The V gene's germline CDR1 is MNHEY and CDR2 SVGAGI. With 6 bases clipped from V and 2 bases from J, the junction kept 5 bases outside the gene matches. The CDR3 DNA reads as TGTGCCAGCAGCCCCAGGGGGCCTAACACTGAAGCTTTCTTT. This translates into CASSPRGPNTEAFF.

The chain couples TRBV15 to TRBJ1-6; TRBD1 matches 12 bases. The germline V gene has CDR1 LNHNV and CDR2 YYDKDF (reference sequence). The CDR3 extends over 18 amino acids. V shed 0 bases, J shed 8 bases, and the junction held 8 bases outside the gene matches. The CDR3, as DNA: TGTGCCACCAGCAGAGATCTAGGGACAGGGGGCTCGGATTCACCCCTCCACTTT. Amino acid sequence: CATSRDLGTGGSDSPLHF. Complete variable domain (other parts from reference TRBV15 and TRBJ1-6): DAMVIQNPRYQVTQFGKPVTLSCSQTLNHNVMYWYQQKSSQAPKLLFHYYDKDFNNEADTPDNFQSRRPNTSFCFLDIRSPGLGDTAMYLCATSRDLGTGGSDSPLHFGNGTRLTVT.

This chain uses TRBV5-6 with TRBJ2-7; 13 bases fit TRBD2. There are 16 residues in the CDR3. Looked up from germline, CDR1 is SGHDT and CDR2 is YYEEEE. J lost 2 bases, V lost 2 bases, and 4 bases had no gene match. The CDR3 reads CASSFRLAGGAYEQYF. The CDR3 DNA is TGTGCCAGCAGCTTTAGACTAGCGGGGGGTGCCTACGAGCAGTACTTC.

This sequence joins TRBV9 and TRBJ2-1, with 7 bases aligning to TRBD2. Germline values: CDR1 SGDLS, CDR2 YYNGEE. The V gene end was trimmed by 0 bases and the J gene end by 6 bases; junction bases not matched to a gene: 6. This CDR3 has 15 amino acids. The CDR3 loop is CASSVAGGGTNEQFF. CDR3 DNA sequence: TGTGCCAGCAGCGTAGCTGGGGGGGGGACCAATGAGCAGTTCTTC.

The genes are TRBV5-1 and TRBJ2-5; 10 nucleotides line up with TRBD2. CDR1 and CDR2 (germline): SGHRS, YFSETQ. This CDR3 comprises 16 residues. V was pared by 4 bases and J by 1 base, with 7 bases of the junction left unmatched. In DNA form, the CDR3 reads TGCGCCAGCAGCCAAACCCCTAGCGGGGGCCAAGAGACCCAGTACTTC. Translated: CASSQTPSGGQETQYF.

J is TRBJ2-3 and V is TRBV19, with 14 positions matching TRBD2. J was trimmed by 5 bases and V by 6 bases; bases with no gene match: 7. Germline CDR1 is LNHDA and CDR2 is SQIVND (reference sequence). The length of the CDR3 is 16 residues. CDR3 residues: CASRRTSGGWIDTQYF. The CDR3, as DNA: TGTGCCAGTAGGCGGACTAGCGGGGGGTGGATAGATACGCAGTATTTT.

The chain employs TRBV4-2 and TRBJ2-7; the match to TRBD2 covers 7 bases. After removal of 0 bases from V and 0 bases from J, the junction contained 11 bases not matched to a gene. CDR3 size: 18 residues. Germline CDR1 LGHNA, CDR2 YNFKEQ. Here the CDR3 reads CASSQEGLLAAISYEQYF. The CDR3, as DNA: TGTGCCAGCAGCCAAGAGGGTTTGCTAGCGGCGATCTCCTACGAGCAGTACTTC.

This chain connects TRBV7-2 to TRBJ1-5; a weak D match, TRBD1 (5 bases). V was cut by 2 bases and J by 4 bases, with 6 bases left in between. CDR1 is SGHTA, CDR2 FQGNSA, per germline. This CDR3 has 13 amino acids. The CDR3: CASSLRQNQPQHF. The CDR3, as DNA: TGTGCCAGCAGCTTAAGACAGAATCAGCCCCAGCATTTT. Full variable domain (missing parts from reference TRBV7-2 and TRBJ1-5): GAGVSQSPSNKVTEKGKDVELRCDPISGHTALYWYRQSLGQGLEFLIYFQGNSAPDKSGLPSDRFSAERTGGSVSTLTIQRTQQEDSAVYLCASSLRQNQPQHFGDGTRLSIL.

Points on this clone: This same CDR3 is encoded by further DNA sequences in the sample. The V and J genes are TRBV9 and TRBJ2-3; D is possibly TRBD2 (6 bases). Per the germline V gene, CDR1 is SGDLS and CDR2 is YYNGEE. This CDR3 contains 16 residues. The V end lost 0 bases, the J end lost 1 base, and 12 bases lay between the germline ends. The CDR3 is CASSVDPSGGTDTQYF. The CDR3 coding sequence is TGTGCCAGCAGCGTAGATCCTTCGGGGGGCACAGATACGCAGTATTTT.

Many counts were recorded for this clone. The J gene is TRBJ2-5, the V gene TRBV7-2, with a possible D match to TRBD2 (5 bases). The CDR3 extends over 15 amino acids. Trimming cost V 4 bases and J 2 bases, with 14 bases left between them. Germline CDR1 SGHTA, CDR2 FQGNSA. The CDR3 region is CASSSPPSGQETQYF. CDR3 nucleotide sequence: TGTGCCAGCAGCTCCCCCCCAAGCGGACAAGAGACCCAGTACTTC.

V is TRBV6-5 and J is TRBJ1-2, with a weak D call TRBD1 (5 bases). This CDR3 has 13 amino acids. Germline V gene sequence: CDR1 MNHEY, CDR2 SVGAGI. Trimming took off 7 bases at V and 1 base at J, with 10 bases between the two ends. The CDR3 DNA sequence: TGTGCCAGCAACTACCAGGGTAACTATGGCTACACCTTC. Its protein is CASNYQGNYGYTF.

The chain recombines TRBV2 with TRBJ2-1; 14 bases are shared with TRBD2. The CDR3 is 17 residues long. In germline, CDR1 is SNHLY, CDR2 FYNNEI. Trimming took 7 bases from V and 7 from J; bases not matched to a gene: 12. The CDR3 reads CASNTSPGLAGVNEQFF. The CDR3 bases are TGTGCCAGCAACACTAGTCCGGGACTAGCGGGGGTGAATGAGCAGTTCTTC.

The chain employs TRBV7-8 and TRBJ2-7; 9 bases are shared with TRBD1. Germline assignment: CDR1 SGHVS and CDR2 FQNEAQ. The ends lost 5 bases at V and 4 bases at J; junction bases unmatched: 3. The CDR3 is made up of 13 amino acids. The CDR3 DNA reads TGTGCCAGCAGCCACAGGGGGCGATACGAGCAGTACTTC. Translated: CASSHRGRYEQYF.

The V call is TRBV2, the J call TRBJ2-7; 13 nucleotides match TRBD2. The length of the CDR3 is 15 residues. The V and J ends lost 7 bases and 6 bases, in that order; junction bases with no gene match: 9. Germline assignment: CDR1 SNHLY and CDR2 FYNNEI. As DNA, the CDR3 is TGTGCCAGCACGACTAGCGGGGGGTTAGGAGGCGAGCAGTACTTC. As protein: CASTTSGGLGGEQYF.

This chain uses TRBV19 with TRBJ1-1, with D possibly matching TRBD1 (5 bases). Trimming left V 6 bases short and J 4 bases short, with 15 bases between. Germline V lookup: CDR1 LNHDA, CDR2 SQIVND (reference sequence). This CDR3 has 14 amino acids. The CDR3 loop reads CASRHEGDSTEAFF. As DNA, the CDR3 is TGTGCCAGTAGGCACGAAGGGGATAGCACTGAAGCTTTCTTT.

The gene calls are TRBV5-1 and TRBJ1-2; D might be TRBD1 (6 bases). Per the germline V gene, CDR1 is SGHRS and CDR2 is YFSETQ. The CDR3 is 14 amino acids. V was cut by 5 bases and J by 4 bases, with 15 bases left in between. DNA for the CDR3: TGCGCCAGCAGTTATTCGGACAGCACCTATGGCTACACCTTC. Protein: CASSYSDSTYGYTF.

This clone has only one observation. The gene calls are TRBV5-6 and TRBJ2-5; TRBD1 might be the D (6 bases). With 3 bases removed from V and 7 bases from J, the gap between germline ends came to 16 bases. CDR1 SGHDT and CDR2 YYEEEE come from the germline V gene. The CDR3 is 14 residues long. The CDR3 region has the DNA TGTGCCAGCAGCTACAGGGTCCTCGCCGGGACCCAGTACTTC. Its translation is CASSYRVLAGTQYF.

This chain uses TRBV12-5 with TRBJ1-1; no clear D gene. Trimming cost V 3 bases and J 0 bases, with 8 bases left between them. CDR3 length: 14 amino acids. Germline CDR1 and CDR2: LGHNT and FRNRAP. This CDR3 reads CASGLLELNTEAFF. In DNA form, the CDR3 reads TGTGCTAGTGGTTTACTAGAATTGAACACTGAAGCTTTCTTT.

The rearrangement links TRBV7-3 to TRBJ2-2, with TRBD2 as a possible D gene (6 bases). Germline-derived CDR1 and CDR2 are SGHTA and FQGTGA. Trimming took off 4 bases at V and 2 bases at J, with 8 bases between the two ends. This CDR3 contains 14 residues. The CDR3 is CASSSGLNTGELFF. DNA of the CDR3: TGTGCCAGCAGCTCGGGACTTAACACCGGGGAGCTGTTTTTT.